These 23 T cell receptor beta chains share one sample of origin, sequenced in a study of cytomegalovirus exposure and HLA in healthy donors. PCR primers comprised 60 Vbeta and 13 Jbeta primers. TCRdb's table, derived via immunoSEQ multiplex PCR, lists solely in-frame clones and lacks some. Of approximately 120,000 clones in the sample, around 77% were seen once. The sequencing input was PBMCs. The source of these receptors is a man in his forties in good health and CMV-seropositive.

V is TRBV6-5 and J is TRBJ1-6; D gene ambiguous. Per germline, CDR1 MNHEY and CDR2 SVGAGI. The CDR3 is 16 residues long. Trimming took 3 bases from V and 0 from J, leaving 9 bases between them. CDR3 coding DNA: TGTGCCAGCAGTTATCTACCTAGCTCCTATAATTCACCCCTCCACTTT. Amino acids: CASSYLPSSYNSPLHF.

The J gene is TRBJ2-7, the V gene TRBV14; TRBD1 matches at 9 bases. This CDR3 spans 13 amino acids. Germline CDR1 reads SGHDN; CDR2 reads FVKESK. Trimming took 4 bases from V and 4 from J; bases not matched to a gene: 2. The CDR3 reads CASSPQGAYEQYF. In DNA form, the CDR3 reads TGTGCCAGCAGCCCACAGGGGGCATACGAGCAGTACTTC.

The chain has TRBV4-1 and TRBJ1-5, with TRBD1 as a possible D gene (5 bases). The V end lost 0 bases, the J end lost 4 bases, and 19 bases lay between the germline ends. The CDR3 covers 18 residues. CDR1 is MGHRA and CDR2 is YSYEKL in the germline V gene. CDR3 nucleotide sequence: TGCGCCAGCAGCCAAGAAGGCCTCCGGGACTATGGGAATCAGCCCCAGCATTTT. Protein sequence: CASSQEGLRDYGNQPQHF.

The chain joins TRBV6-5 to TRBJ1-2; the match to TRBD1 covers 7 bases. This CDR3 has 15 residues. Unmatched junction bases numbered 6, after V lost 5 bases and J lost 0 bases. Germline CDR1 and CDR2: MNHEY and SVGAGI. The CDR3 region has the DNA TGTGCCAGCAGTGCCCCGGGACAGCCTAACTATGGCTACACCTTC. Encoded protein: CASSAPGQPNYGYTF.

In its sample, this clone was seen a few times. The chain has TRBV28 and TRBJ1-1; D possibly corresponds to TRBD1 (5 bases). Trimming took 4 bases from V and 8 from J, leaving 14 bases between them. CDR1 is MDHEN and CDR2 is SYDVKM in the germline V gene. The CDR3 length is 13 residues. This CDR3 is CASSSSPREEAFF. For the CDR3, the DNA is TGTGCCAGCAGTTCCTCTCCCAGGGAAGAAGCTTTCTTT.

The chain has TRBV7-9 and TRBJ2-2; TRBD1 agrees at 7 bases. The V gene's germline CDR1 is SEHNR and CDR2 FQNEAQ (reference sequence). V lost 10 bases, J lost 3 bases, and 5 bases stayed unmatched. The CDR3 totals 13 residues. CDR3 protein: CANDRADTGELFF. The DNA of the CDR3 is TGTGCCAACGACAGGGCCGACACCGGGGAGCTGTTTTTT.

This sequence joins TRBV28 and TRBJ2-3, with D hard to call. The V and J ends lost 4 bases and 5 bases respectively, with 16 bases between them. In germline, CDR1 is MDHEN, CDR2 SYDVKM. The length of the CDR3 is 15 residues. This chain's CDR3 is CASSSTRLNRDTQYF. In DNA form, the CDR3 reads TGTGCCAGCAGTTCTACGAGGCTAAATAGAGATACGCAGTATTTT.

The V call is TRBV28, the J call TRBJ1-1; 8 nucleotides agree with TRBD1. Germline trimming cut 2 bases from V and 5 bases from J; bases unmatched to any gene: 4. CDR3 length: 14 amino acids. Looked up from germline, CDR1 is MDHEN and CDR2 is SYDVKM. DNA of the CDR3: TGTGCCAGCAGTTTAGGACAGGGCCGGACTGAAGCTTTCTTT. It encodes CASSLGQGRTEAFF. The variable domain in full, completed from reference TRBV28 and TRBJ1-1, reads DVKVTQSSRYLVKRTGEKVFLECVQDMDHENMFWYRQDPGLGLRLIYFSYDVKMKEKGDIPEGYSVSREKKERFSLILESASTNQTSMYLCASSLGQGRTEAFFGQGTRLTVV.

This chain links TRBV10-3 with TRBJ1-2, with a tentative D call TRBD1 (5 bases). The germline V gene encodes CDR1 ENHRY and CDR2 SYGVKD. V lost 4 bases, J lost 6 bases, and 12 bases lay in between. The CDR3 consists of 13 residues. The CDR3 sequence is CAISVRGRDGYTF. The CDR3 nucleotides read TGTGCCATCAGTGTACGGGGGAGGGATGGCTACACCTTC.

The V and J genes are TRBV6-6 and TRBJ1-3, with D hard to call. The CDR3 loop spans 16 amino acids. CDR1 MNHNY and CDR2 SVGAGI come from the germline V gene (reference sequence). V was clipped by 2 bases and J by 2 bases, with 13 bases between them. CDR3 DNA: TGTGCCAGCAGTTACACCCCGGGGAGGGCTGGAAACACCATATATTTT. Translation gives CASSYTPGRAGNTIYF.

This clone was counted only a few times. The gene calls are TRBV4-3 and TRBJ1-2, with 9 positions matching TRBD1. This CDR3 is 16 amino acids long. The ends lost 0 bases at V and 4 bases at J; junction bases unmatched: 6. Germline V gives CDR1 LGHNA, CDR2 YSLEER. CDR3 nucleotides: TGCGCCAGCAGCCAAGATTTGGGACAGGGCCTCTATGGCTACACCTTC. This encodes CASSQDLGQGLYGYTF.

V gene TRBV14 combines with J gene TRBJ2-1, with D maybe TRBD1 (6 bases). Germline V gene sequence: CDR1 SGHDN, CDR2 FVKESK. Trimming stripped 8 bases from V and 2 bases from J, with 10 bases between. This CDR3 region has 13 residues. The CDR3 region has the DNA TGTGCCAGCGGGACACAAACCTACAATGAGCAGTTCTTC. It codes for CASGTQTYNEQFF.

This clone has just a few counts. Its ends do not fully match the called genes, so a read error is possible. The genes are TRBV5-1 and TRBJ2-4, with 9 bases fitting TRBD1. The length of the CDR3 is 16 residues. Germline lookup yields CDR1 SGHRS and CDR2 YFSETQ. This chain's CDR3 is CASSPTMDRGRNSQYF. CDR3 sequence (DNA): TGCGCCAGCAGCCCAACCATGGACAGGGGAAGAAACAGTCAGTACTTC.

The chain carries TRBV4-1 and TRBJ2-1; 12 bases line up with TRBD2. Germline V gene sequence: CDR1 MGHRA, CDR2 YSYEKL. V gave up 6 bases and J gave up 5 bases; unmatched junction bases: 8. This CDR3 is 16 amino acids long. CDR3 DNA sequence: TGCGCCAGCAGAGGGACTAGCGGGCGGGCACACAATGAGCAGTTCTTC. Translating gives CASRGTSGRAHNEQFF.

CDR3 in DNA: TGTGCCAGCAGTGAAGCGCTAGGTCTAGCGGGGGTCTACAATGAGCAGTTCTTC. This translates into CASSEALGLAGVYNEQFF. The genes are TRBV6-1 and TRBJ2-1; 10 nucleotides line up with TRBD2. Trimming removed 0 bases from V and 3 bases from J; junction bases left unmatched: 8. CDR3 size: 18 residues. The V gene's germline CDR1 is MNHNS and CDR2 SASEGT.

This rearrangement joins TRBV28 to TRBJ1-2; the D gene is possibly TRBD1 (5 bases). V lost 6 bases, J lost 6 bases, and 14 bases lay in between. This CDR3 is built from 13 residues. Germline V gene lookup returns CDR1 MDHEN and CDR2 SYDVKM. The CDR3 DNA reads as TGTGCCAGCAGGTCGGATGGGGCACATGGCTACACCTTC. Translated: CASRSDGAHGYTF.

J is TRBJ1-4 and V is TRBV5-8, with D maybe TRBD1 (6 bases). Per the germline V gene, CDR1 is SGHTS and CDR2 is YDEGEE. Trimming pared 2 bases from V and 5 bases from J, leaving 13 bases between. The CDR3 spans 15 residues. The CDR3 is CASSLRTGINEKLFF. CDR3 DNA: TGTGCCAGCAGCTTACGCACAGGGATAAATGAAAAACTGTTTTTT.

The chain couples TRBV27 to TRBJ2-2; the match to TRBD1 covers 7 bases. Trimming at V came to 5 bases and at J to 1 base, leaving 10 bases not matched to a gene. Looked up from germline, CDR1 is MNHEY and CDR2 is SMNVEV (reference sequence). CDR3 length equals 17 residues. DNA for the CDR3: TGTGCCAGCAGTATCATACGACAGGGTGGGAACACCGGGGAGCTGTTTTTT. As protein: CASSIIRQGGNTGELFF.

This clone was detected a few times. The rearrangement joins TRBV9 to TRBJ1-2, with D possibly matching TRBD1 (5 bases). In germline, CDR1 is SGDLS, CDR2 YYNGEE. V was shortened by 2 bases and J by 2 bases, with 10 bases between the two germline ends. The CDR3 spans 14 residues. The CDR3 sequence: CASSVGQINYGYTF. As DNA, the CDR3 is TGTGCCAGCAGCGTTGGACAAATCAACTATGGCTACACCTTC.

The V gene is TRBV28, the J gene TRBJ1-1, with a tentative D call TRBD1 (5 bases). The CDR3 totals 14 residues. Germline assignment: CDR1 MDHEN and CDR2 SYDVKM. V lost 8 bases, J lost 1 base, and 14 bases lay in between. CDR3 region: CASEPADRNTEAFF. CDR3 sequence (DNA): TGTGCCAGCGAGCCGGCAGACAGGAACACTGAAGCTTTCTTT.

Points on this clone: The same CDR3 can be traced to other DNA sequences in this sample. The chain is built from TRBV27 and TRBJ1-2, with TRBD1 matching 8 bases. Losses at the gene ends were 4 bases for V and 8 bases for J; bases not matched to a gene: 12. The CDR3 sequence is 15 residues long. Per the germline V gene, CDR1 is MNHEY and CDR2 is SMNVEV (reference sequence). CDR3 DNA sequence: TGTGCCAGCAGTTCGGGACAGGCACTAGGCTACGGCTACACCTTC. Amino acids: CASSSGQALGYGYTF.

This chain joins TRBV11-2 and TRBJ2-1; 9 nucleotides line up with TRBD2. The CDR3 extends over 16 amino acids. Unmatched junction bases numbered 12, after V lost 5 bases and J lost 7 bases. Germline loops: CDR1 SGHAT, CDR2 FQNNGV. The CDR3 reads CASSHLGGTSSNEQFF. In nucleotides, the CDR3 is TGTGCCAGCAGCCATTTGGGGGGGACTAGCAGTAATGAGCAGTTCTTC.

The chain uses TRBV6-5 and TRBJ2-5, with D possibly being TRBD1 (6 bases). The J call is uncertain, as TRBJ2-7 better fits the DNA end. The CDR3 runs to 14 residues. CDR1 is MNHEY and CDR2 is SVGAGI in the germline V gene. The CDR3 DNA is TGTGCCAGCAGTCCCGGACAGCTCTCCTACGAGCAGTACTTC. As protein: CASSPGQLSYEQYF.